This TCR beta chain emerged from a study of CD8 T cells in Susac syndrome (dated 2019 in TCRdb). Background on the whole study: Whether CD8+ T cell activation and differentiation in Susac syndrome was antigen driven was tested using repertoire sequencing.

Peripheral blood CD8+ and CD4+ T cells from healthy donors, Susac syndrome patients and multiple sclerosis patients were profiled using high-throughput TCR beta sequencing. The multiple sclerosis controls were treatment-naive patients who had stable or active relapsing-remitting disease and met the revised McDonald criteria. Bulk CD8+ and CD4+ T cells were purified by magnetic negative isolation, whereas CD8+ TEMRA cells were enriched by FACS. Blood was drawn into EDTA tubes, processed within 24 hours, and PBMCs were isolated by density gradient centrifugation. PBMCs intended for TCR sequencing were cryopreserved in liquid nitrogen and were subsequently thawed in a 37 degrees C water bath. The sorted or isolated CD4+, CD8+ and CD8+ TEMRA cells had a purity of 90% or higher. RNA was extracted with the RNeasy kit and roughly 0.45 to 1 ug was reverse transcribed using random hexamers. The immunoSEQ multiplex PCR assay, which covers 54 Vbeta and 13 Jbeta segments, was used to amplify TCR beta CDR3 regions. Bias from PCR amplification was corrected by using a synthetic template baseline for primer optimization and for computational correction. Per the original workflow: Reads were annotated to V, D and J genes according to IMGT and were analyzed with immunoSEQ Analyzer, with only productive sequences retained. Clonality was calculated as one minus the Shannon entropy normalized by log2 of the number of productive unique sequences. For each patient and control, public and private clones were evaluated among the 100 most prevalent clones. A clone was defined as Susac-specific if it was absent from the healthy and MS cohorts, from around 960 published viral clones and from other ImmuneACCESS disease sequences. The public reads were quality trimmed at Q25 with fastp and then assembled into clones with MiXCR by TCRdb, keeping productive beta chains. Rows with one shared CDR3 protein collapse into an entry with the most common genes and DNA. None of the V and J calls come from the authors' own analysis; TCRdb made them. In this sample the table shows around 140,000 distinct CDR3 sequences, about 95% of which occur a single time. The ten largest account for 0.11% of the sample.

Looking up the germline V gene yields CDR1 MDHEN and CDR2 SYDVKM. The germline ends are 14 bases apart after V is trimmed by 8 bases and J by 4 bases. The CDR3 holds 13 amino acids from the cysteine to the phenylalanine. Only CDR3 DNA is held: 39 bases, read in frame from base 1. General study outcomes and caveats: The study acknowledged that relatively few individuals were included in the TCR sequencing and HLA analysis.

Worth noting for this clonotype: The antigen it binds to is not known. The record has no base qualities; no much larger clone is one base away.

This TCR was recovered from a human donor with multiple sclerosis. Input material: CD4+ T cells from PBMCs. The sequence joins TRBV28 to TRBJ2-5, and the D gene may be TRBD1, 6 bases matching. The CDR3 region: CASRQVLRETQYF. Here is the DNA: TGTGCCAGCCGACAGGTTTTGCGAGAGACCCAGTACTTC. The full variable domain, completed from the reference TRBV28 and TRBJ2-5 proteins outside the CDR3, reads DVKVTQSSRYLVKRTGEKVFLECVQDMDHENMFWYRQDPGLGLRLIYFSYDVKMKEKGDIPEGYSVSREKKERFSLILESASTNQTSMYLCASRQVLRETQYFGPGTRLLVL.